This entry is about one T cell receptor beta chain. Its antigen is unidentified. Compared with germline, one end of the junction differs, possibly owing to a read error. These data are taken from a study of T cell responses to AZD1222 COVID-19 vaccine. Findings and limits, study-wide: The study found vaccine-associated CD4 TCRs spanning spike, dominant at 160-218 and 743-854. Recipients of two AZD1222 doses showed rising Spike-specific TCR breadth and depth. Scientists sampled the repertoires only once the peak T cell response had passed.

Data came from immunoSEQ multiplex PCR; TCRdb stores just in-frame clones and leaves some out. The data contain 75,000 to 90,000 clones, roughly 85% of them seen just once; the ten biggest clones take up roughly 3.2%. Germline V CDR1 and CDR2: SNHLY, FYNNEI. The CDR3 covers 14 residues. The sequence came from an adult who received the AZD1222 COVID-19 vaccine. The V call is TRBV2, the J call TRBJ1-2; D is uncertain. The sample here was peripheral blood, taken 28 days after the second AZD1222 dose. This chain's CDR3 is CASRTRGTNYVYTF. CDR3 DNA: TGTGCCAGCAGGACTAGAGGTACTAACTATGTCTACACCTTC.